The rows below give T cell receptor beta chains drawn from one sample of a study of T cells in Graves' hyperthyroidism and ophthalmopathy. TCRdb reanalysed the multiplex PCR reads using MiXCR and keeps one entry per CDR3 protein. Of 640,000 or so distinct CDR3 sequences listed, roughly 14% were seen once; the top ten hold around 4.1%. Sequencing was carried out using blood. Receptor source: a woman aged 40-49 years with Graves' ophthalmopathy. CDR3s include the opening cysteine and the closing phenylalanine or tryptophan. D genes are given only for firm matches. Part of the rows lack a size; the others show once, few, many or a class for expanded clones.

d_gene: TRBD2
abundance: few
j_gene: TRBJ2-2
v_gene: TRBV11-2
CDR3aa: CASKGLAGIDTGELFF
CDR3nt: TGTGCCAGCAAGGGACTAGCGGGAATTGACACCGGGGAGCTGTTTTTT

d_gene: TRBD1
abundance: few
j_gene: TRBJ2-7
v_gene: TRBV29-1
CDR3aa: CSARQGSREQYF
CDR3nt: TGCAGCGCTCGACAGGGTTCCCGCGAGCAGTACTTC

d_gene: .
abundance: few
j_gene: TRBJ2-7
v_gene: TRBV28
CDR3aa: CASSPPGGGAYEQYF
CDR3nt: TGTGCCAGCAGTCCCCCGGGCGGAGGGGCCTACGAGCAGTACTTC

d_gene: .
abundance: many
j_gene: TRBJ2-5
v_gene: TRBV29-1
CDR3aa: CSVGPGSTGQETQYF
CDR3nt: TGCAGCGTGGGGCCCGGTAGTACGGGACAAGAGACCCAGTACTTC

d_gene: .
abundance: many
j_gene: TRBJ1-1
v_gene: TRBV7-2
CDR3aa: CASRATLGRGEAFF
CDR3nt: TGTGCCAGCAGAGCAACTCTAGGACGGGGTGAAGCTTTCTTT

d_gene: TRBD1
abundance: many
j_gene: TRBJ1-1
v_gene: TRBV10-3
CDR3aa: CAISDRGRSSTEAFF
CDR3nt: TGTGCCATCAGTGACAGGGGGAGAAGCTCCACTGAAGCTTTCTTT

d_gene: TRBD1
abundance: many
j_gene: TRBJ1-2
v_gene: TRBV19
CDR3aa: CASSMTGGFYGYTF
CDR3nt: TGTGCCAGTAGTATGACAGGGGGCTTTTATGGCTACACCTTC

d_gene: .
abundance: .
j_gene: TRBJ1-5
v_gene: TRBV6-5
CDR3aa: CASSYSRAAQPQHF
CDR3nt: TGTGCCAGCAGTTACTCCAGGGCGGCTCAGCCCCAGCATTTT

d_gene: TRBD2
abundance: .
j_gene: TRBJ2-5
v_gene: TRBV7-3
CDR3aa: CASSFSGGSGETQYF
CDR3nt: TGTGCCAGCAGCTTTAGCGGGGGGTCGGGAGAGACCCAGTACTTC

d_gene: TRBD2
abundance: .
j_gene: TRBJ2-7
v_gene: TRBV6-1
CDR3aa: CASSEMVRGTSGYEQYF
CDR3nt: TGTGCCAGCAGTGAAATGGTCCGTGGGACTAGCGGGTACGAGCAGTACTTC

d_gene: .
abundance: many
j_gene: TRBJ1-6
v_gene: TRBV6-5
CDR3aa: CASSYSTGSNSPLHF
CDR3nt: TGTGCCAGCAGTTACTCGACTGGGAGCAATTCACCCCTCCACTTT

d_gene: TRBD2
abundance: many
j_gene: TRBJ2-2
v_gene: TRBV12-3/TRBV12-4
CDR3aa: CASSYLRLAGAGELFF
CDR3nt: TGTGCCAGCAGCTACCTGAGGCTAGCGGGAGCCGGGGAGCTGTTTTTT

d_gene: TRBD1
abundance: many
j_gene: TRBJ2-5
v_gene: TRBV6-1
CDR3aa: CASSGQGETQYF
CDR3nt: TGTGCCAGCAGCGGACAGGGGGAGACCCAGTACTTC

d_gene: .
abundance: many
j_gene: TRBJ1-2
v_gene: TRBV7-9
CDR3aa: CASSRPTGLLYGYTF
CDR3nt: TGTGCCAGCAGCAGGCCCACGGGCCTACTCTATGGCTACACCTTC

d_gene: .
abundance: many
j_gene: TRBJ2-7
v_gene: TRBV28
CDR3aa: CASSAAGPVSDEQYF
CDR3nt: TGTGCCAGCAGCGCCGCGGGCCCGGTATCGGACGAGCAGTACTTC

d_gene: .
abundance: many
j_gene: TRBJ2-7
v_gene: TRBV5-1
CDR3aa: CASSLASRDYEQYF
CDR3nt: TGCGCCAGCAGCTTGGCATCCAGGGACTACGAGCAGTACTTC

d_gene: .
abundance: many
j_gene: TRBJ2-7
v_gene: TRBV20-1
CDR3aa: CSAGGTETYEQYF
CDR3nt: TGCAGTGCTGGCGGGACAGAAACCTACGAGCAGTACTTC

d_gene: TRBD1
abundance: .
j_gene: TRBJ1-1
v_gene: TRBV18
CDR3aa: CASSREQGLMNTEAFF
CDR3nt: TGTGCCAGCTCACGGGAACAGGGGTTAATGAACACTGAAGCTTTCTTT

d_gene: .
abundance: .
j_gene: TRBJ1-1
v_gene: TRBV2
CDR3aa: CASSEAWRGRSEAFF
CDR3nt: TGTGCCAGCAGTGAAGCGTGGAGGGGGAGGTCTGAAGCTTTCTTT

d_gene: .
abundance: few
j_gene: TRBJ1-5
v_gene: TRBV19
CDR3aa: CASINSYSNQPQHF
CDR3nt: TGTGCCAGTATTAACAGTTATAGCAATCAGCCCCAGCATTTT

d_gene: .
abundance: many
j_gene: TRBJ1-3
v_gene: TRBV10-3
CDR3aa: CAIRGTASGNTIYF
CDR3nt: TGTGCCATCAGGGGCACGGCCTCTGGAAACACCATATATTTT

d_gene: TRBD2
abundance: many
j_gene: TRBJ2-7
v_gene: TRBV30
CDR3aa: CAWSGPLGRAISYEQYF
CDR3nt: TGTGCCTGGAGTGGTCCCCTCGGGAGGGCCATCTCCTACGAGCAGTACTTC

d_gene: TRBD1
abundance: .
j_gene: TRBJ1-5
v_gene: TRBV18
CDR3aa: CASSADRNQPQHF
CDR3nt: TGTGCCAGCTCAGCGGACAGGAATCAGCCCCAGCATTTT

d_gene: TRBD2
abundance: many
j_gene: TRBJ2-5
v_gene: TRBV4-1
CDR3aa: CASSRGGVFQETQYF
CDR3nt: TGCGCCAGCAGCCGGGGGGGTGTCTTCCAAGAGACCCAGTACTTC

d_gene: .
abundance: many
j_gene: TRBJ1-1
v_gene: TRBV12-3/TRBV12-4
CDR3aa: CASSSQGVGTEAFF
CDR3nt: TGTGCCAGCAGTTCACAGGGTGTCGGCACTGAAGCTTTCTTT

d_gene: .
abundance: .
j_gene: TRBJ2-5
v_gene: TRBV12-3/TRBV12-4
CDR3aa: CASTGSPRQETQYF
CDR3nt: TGTGCCAGCACCGGATCCCCTAGACAAGAGACCCAGTACTTC

d_gene: TRBD1
abundance: .
j_gene: TRBJ2-7
v_gene: TRBV12-3/TRBV12-4
CDR3aa: CASRLTGLNEQYF
CDR3nt: TGTGCCAGCAGGTTGACAGGGTTAAACGAGCAGTACTTC

d_gene: .
abundance: .
j_gene: TRBJ2-5
v_gene: TRBV20-1
CDR3aa: CSARKGRDWTYQETQYF
CDR3nt: TGCAGTGCTAGAAAGGGTAGGGATTGGACTTACCAAGAGACCCAGTACTTC

d_gene: TRBD1
abundance: few
j_gene: TRBJ2-6
v_gene: TRBV4-1
CDR3aa: CASSHKGTETYSGANVLTF
CDR3nt: TGCGCCAGCAGCCACAAGGGGACAGAGACTTACTCTGGGGCCAACGTCCTGACTTTC

d_gene: TRBD2
abundance: many
j_gene: TRBJ2-7
v_gene: TRBV12-3/TRBV12-4
CDR3aa: CASSRGPSGSYEQYF
CDR3nt: TGTGCCAGCAGCCGCGGGCCTAGCGGGTCCTACGAGCAGTACTTC

d_gene: TRBD1
abundance: many
j_gene: TRBJ1-2
v_gene: TRBV2
CDR3aa: CASSKGAINYGYTF
CDR3nt: TGTGCCAGCAGTAAGGGGGCGATTAACTATGGCTACACCTTC

d_gene: .
abundance: .
j_gene: TRBJ2-5
v_gene: TRBV19
CDR3aa: CASSIVRQGGETQYF
CDR3nt: TGTGCCAGTAGTATAGTTCGGCAGGGAGGCGAGACCCAGTACTTC

d_gene: TRBD2
abundance: many
j_gene: TRBJ2-2
v_gene: TRBV7-2
CDR3aa: CASSPRLAGTGELFF
CDR3nt: TGTGCCAGCAGCCCCCGACTAGCAGGAACCGGGGAGCTGTTTTTT

d_gene: .
abundance: .
j_gene: TRBJ1-2
v_gene: TRBV6-2/TRBV6-3
CDR3aa: CASSSRRGLNTF
CDR3nt: TGTGCCAGCAGCTCACGACGGGGTTTGAACACCTTC

d_gene: .
abundance: many
j_gene: TRBJ1-1
v_gene: TRBV7-9
CDR3aa: CASSSTEINTEAFF
CDR3nt: TGTGCCAGCAGCTCGACAGAGATCAACACTGAAGCTTTCTTT

d_gene: .
abundance: many
j_gene: TRBJ2-5
v_gene: TRBV7-8
CDR3aa: CASSSHRVLISDQETQYF
CDR3nt: TGTGCCAGCAGCTCGCACAGGGTTCTTATCTCGGACCAAGAGACCCAGTACTTC

d_gene: .
abundance: many
j_gene: TRBJ1-1
v_gene: TRBV20-1
CDR3aa: CSARQTEYTEAFF
CDR3nt: TGCAGTGCTCGCCAGACAGAATACACTGAAGCTTTCTTT